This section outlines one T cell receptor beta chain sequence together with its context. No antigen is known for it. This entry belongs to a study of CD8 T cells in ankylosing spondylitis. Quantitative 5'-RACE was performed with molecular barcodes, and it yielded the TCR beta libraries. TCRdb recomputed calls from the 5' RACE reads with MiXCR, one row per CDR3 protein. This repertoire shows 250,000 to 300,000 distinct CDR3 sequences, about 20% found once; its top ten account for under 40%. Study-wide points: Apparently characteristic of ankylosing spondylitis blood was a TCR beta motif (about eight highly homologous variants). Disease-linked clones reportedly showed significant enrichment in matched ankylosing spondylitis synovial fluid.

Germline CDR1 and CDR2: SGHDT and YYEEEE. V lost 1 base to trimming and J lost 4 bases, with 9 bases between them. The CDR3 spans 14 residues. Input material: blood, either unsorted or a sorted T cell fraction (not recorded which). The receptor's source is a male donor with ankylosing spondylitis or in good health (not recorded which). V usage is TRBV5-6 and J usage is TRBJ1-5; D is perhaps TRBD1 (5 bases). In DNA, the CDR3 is TGTGCCAGCAGCTTGAGGCAGGGAAATCAGCCCCAGCATTTT. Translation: CASSLRQGNQPQHF.